Listed here is a single TCR beta chain. Its antigen is unidentified. Unmatched junction bases numbered 11, after V lost 4 bases and J lost 2 bases. The CDR3 covers 17 residues. From germline, CDR1 is MNHNS and CDR2 SASEGT. This entry comes from a study of radiation and T cells in renal cell carcinoma. Study in general: Nephrectomy followed 15 Gy stereotactic body radiation by 4 weeks. General study points: Top tumor clonotypes rose in blood 2 weeks post-radiation, then contracted.

Time point: blood 2 weeks post-SBRT. Treatment given: 15 Gy SBRT to primary tumor, nephrectomy 4 weeks later. After SBRT, blood was collected at 2 and 4 weeks, plus baseline. Clear cell pathology was present in this patient's renal cell carcinoma. Repertoires were generated with immunoSEQ multiplex PCR, while TCRdb's copy carries only in-frame clones and drops some. Of about 130,000 clones in the sample, roughly four fifths are singletons; the top ten hold 1.5% to 2%. Sequenced here: blood, sampled from a patient whose treatment included radiotherapy and nephrectomy. This receptor was taken from a woman aged 60-75 years with renal cell carcinoma. V usage is TRBV6-1 and J usage is TRBJ1-3; 7 bases are shared with TRBD1. CDR3 sequence: CASSVRDRPFTGNTIYF. As DNA, the CDR3 is TGTGCCAGCAGTGTACGGGACAGACCTTTTACTGGAAACACCATATATTTT.